A single sample gave rise to the 16 T cell receptor beta chains below, sequenced in a study of chemoradiotherapy in HPV16-positive cancers. The assay was immunoSEQ multiplex PCR, and TCRdb's table has in-frame clones only and misses some. The sample carries around 29,000 clones, 93% recorded once. The sample in question was blood, obtained from a patient who underwent chemoradiotherapy. These receptors came from a human donor with HPV-associated anogenital cancer.

The chain carries TRBV25-1 and TRBJ2-1; D might be TRBD1 (6 bases). This CDR3 is built from 14 residues. Trimming took off 3 bases at V and 4 bases at J, with 10 bases between the two ends. From germline, CDR1 is MGHDK and CDR2 SYGVNS. CDR3 DNA: TGTGCCAGCAGTGACCCAGGACAGTACAATGAGCAGTTCTTC. It is translated as CASSDPGQYNEQFF.

V and J are TRBV5-1 and TRBJ2-3; TRBD2 aligns across 8 bases. V shed 0 bases, J shed 5 bases, and the junction held 8 bases outside the gene matches. The CDR3 length is 16 residues. The V gene's germline CDR1 is SGHRS and CDR2 YFSETQ. CDR3: CASSLGSVAGRDTQYF. For the CDR3, the DNA is TGCGCCAGCAGCTTGGGTTCAGTAGCGGGGAGAGATACGCAGTATTTT.

This rearrangement joins TRBV6-5 to TRBJ1-4; TRBD1 aligns across 8 bases. Germline lookup yields CDR1 MNHEY and CDR2 SVGAGI. The trim removed 6 bases at V and 4 bases at J, leaving 7 bases unmatched. This CDR3 region has 15 residues. The CDR3 coding sequence is TGTGCCAGCAGCGGCCAGGGGGCCCTTAATGAAAAACTGTTTTTT. This translates into CASSGQGALNEKLFF.

The chain has TRBV6-5 and TRBJ2-7; 8 nucleotides match TRBD2. The V and J ends lost 2 bases and 5 bases, in that order; junction bases with no gene match: 5. The CDR3 length is 14 residues. CDR1 is MNHEY, CDR2 SVGAGI, per germline. The CDR3: CASSYGSGNHEQYF. CDR3 in DNA: TGTGCCAGCAGTTACGGTAGCGGGAACCACGAGCAGTACTTC.

In this sample, this clone turned up once. V is TRBV6-5 and J is TRBJ1-2; D possibly corresponds to TRBD1 (6 bases). The CDR3 runs to 15 residues. CDR1 and CDR2 (germline): MNHEY, SVGAGI. The germline V and J ends were trimmed by 8 bases and 0 bases, with 16 bases remaining between them. CDR3 region: CASRLHRASNYGYTF. DNA for the CDR3: TGTGCCAGCCGACTCCACAGGGCGTCTAACTATGGCTACACCTTC.

The chain joins TRBV6-5 to TRBJ1-3; D is undetermined. The CDR3 loop spans 14 amino acids. Trimming cost V 6 bases and J 7 bases, with 16 bases left between them. Looked up from germline, CDR1 is MNHEY and CDR2 is SVGAGI. Written as DNA, the CDR3 is TGTGCCAGCAGGCTCCCGGTCCCGGCTAACACCATATATTTT. Residues: CASRLPVPANTIYF.

The chain's CDR3 is CASSYHAGKNTEAFF. The CDR3 nucleotides are TGTGCCAGCAGCTACCATGCGGGTAAAAACACTGAAGCTTTCTTT. This chain connects TRBV5-4 to TRBJ1-1; D is ambiguous. The CDR3 totals 15 residues. Germline V gene lookup returns CDR1 SGHNT and CDR2 YYREEE (reference sequence). V lost 3 bases and J lost 2, with 14 bases in between. Complete variable domain (other parts from reference TRBV5-4 and TRBJ1-1): ETGVTQSPTHLIKTRGQQVTLRCSSQSGHNTVSWYQQALGQGPQFIFQYYREEENGRGNFPPRFSGLQFPNYSSELNVNALELDDSALYLCASSYHAGKNTEAFFGQGTRLTVV.

V gene TRBV7-8 combines with J gene TRBJ2-5, with D unclear. This CDR3 comprises 12 residues. V lost 1 base, J lost 5 bases, and 5 bases lay in between. CDR1 is SGHVS, CDR2 FQNEAQ, per germline. CDR3 sequence reads: CASSLGFETQYF. CDR3 in DNA: TGTGCCAGCAGCTTAGGTTTCGAGACCCAGTACTTC.

This clone has a single count. The genes are TRBV5-1 and TRBJ2-5; D possibly uses TRBD1 or TRBD2 (5 bases each). The DNA end favors TRBJ2-7, so the J call may be wrong. This CDR3 region has 14 residues. Per the germline V gene, CDR1 is SGHRS and CDR2 is YFSETQ. Here the CDR3 DNA reads TGCGCCAGCAGCTTGTCAGGGAGAAACTACGAGCAGTACTTC. Amino acid sequence: CASSLSGRNYEQYF.

The chain combines TRBV15 with TRBJ1-4, with D tentatively TRBD1 (6 bases). CDR3 length: 16 residues. The ends were cut back, 6 bases at V and 0 bases at J, with 14 bases in the middle. The germline gives CDR1 LNHNV, CDR2 YYDKDF (reference sequence). The CDR3 nucleotides are TGTGCCACCAGGGCGGGGGGCATTGCAACTAATGAAAAACTGTTTTTT. This sequence encodes CATRAGGIATNEKLFF.

The V call is TRBV20-1, the J call TRBJ2-3; no clear D gene. CDR3 length: 11 amino acids. The germline gives CDR1 DFQATT, CDR2 SNEGSKA (reference sequence). V lost 4 bases and J 2 bases, leaving 4 bases between the germline ends. CDR3 coding DNA: TGCAGTGCTACGAACACAGATACGCAGTATTTT. Translated: CSATNTDTQYF.

V usage is TRBV4-3 and J usage is TRBJ2-6, with D tentatively TRBD1 or TRBD2 (5 bases each). Germline CDR1 reads LGHNA; CDR2 reads YSLEER. This CDR3 has 18 residues. Deletions cut 1 base from V and 0 bases from J, with 13 bases between. CDR3 in DNA: TGCGCCAGCAGCCAAGCTCCGGGGACCCTCTCTGGGGCCAACGTCCTGACTTTC. Protein sequence: CASSQAPGTLSGANVLTF.

This chain uses TRBV2 with TRBJ2-5; D is unclear. V was trimmed by 10 bases and J by 3 bases, leaving 18 bases between them. CDR3 length: 14 amino acids. Germline CDR1 is SNHLY and CDR2 is FYNNEI. CDR3 residues: CAIRRSETEETQYF. The CDR3, as DNA: TGTGCCATTAGGCGATCAGAGACGGAAGAGACCCAGTACTTC.

The genes are TRBV7-6 and TRBJ1-2, with a weak D call TRBD1 (6 bases). The CDR3 loop spans 16 amino acids. Deletions cut 0 bases from V and 8 bases from J, with 19 bases between. The germline V gene has CDR1 SGHVS and CDR2 FNYEAQ. The CDR3: CASSLAFGVSGDGYTF. The CDR3 DNA reads as TGTGCCAGCAGCTTAGCGTTTGGGGTATCAGGGGACGGCTACACCTTC.

In this sample, this clone turned up once. The chain is built from TRBV12-5 and TRBJ1-5; D is ambiguous. The CDR3 consists of 14 residues. The V end was cut by 5 bases, the J end by 6 bases, with 14 bases between. Per germline, CDR1 LGHNT and CDR2 FRNRAP. CDR3 sequence (DNA): TGTGCTAGTGGTGCGGACGCTTACGGTCAGCCCCAGCATTTT. Its protein is CASGADAYGQPQHF.

The rearrangement links TRBV7-9 to TRBJ2-1, with TRBD1 as a possible D gene (6 bases). Germline loops: CDR1 SEHNR, CDR2 FQNEAQ (reference sequence). Between the trimmed V and J ends, which lost 4 bases and 8 bases, there was a span of 15 bases. This CDR3 spans 14 amino acids. CDR3 in amino acids: CASSSATSGDEQFF. CDR3 DNA sequence: TGTGCCAGCAGCTCCGCGACATCAGGGGATGAGCAGTTCTTC. The entire variable domain, with the rest obtained from reference TRBV7-9 and TRBJ2-1, is as follows: DTGVSQNPRHKITKRGQNVTFRCDPISEHNRLYWYRQTLGQGPEFLTYFQNEAQLEKSRLLSDRFSAERPKGSFSTLEIQRTEQGDSAMYLCASSSATSGDEQFFGPGTRLTVL.